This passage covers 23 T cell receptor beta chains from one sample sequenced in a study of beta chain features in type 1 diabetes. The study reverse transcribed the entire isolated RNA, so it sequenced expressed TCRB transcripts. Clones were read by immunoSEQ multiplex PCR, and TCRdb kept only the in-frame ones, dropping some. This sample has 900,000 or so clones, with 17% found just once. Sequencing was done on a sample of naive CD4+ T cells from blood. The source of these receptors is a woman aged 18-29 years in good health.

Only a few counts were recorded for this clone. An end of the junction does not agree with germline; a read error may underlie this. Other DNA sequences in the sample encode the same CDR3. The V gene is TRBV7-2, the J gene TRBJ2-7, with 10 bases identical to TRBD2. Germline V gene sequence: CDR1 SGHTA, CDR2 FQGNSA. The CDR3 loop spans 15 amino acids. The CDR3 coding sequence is TGTGCCAGCAGCTTAGAAAGCGGGAGGGCCTATGAGCAGTACTTC. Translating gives CASSLESGRAYEQYF. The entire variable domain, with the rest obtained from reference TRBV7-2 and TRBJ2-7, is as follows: GAGVSQSPSNKVTEKGKDVELRCDPISGHTALYWYRQSLGQGLEFLIYFQGNSAPDKSGLPSDRFSAERTGGSVSTLTIQRTQQEDSAVYLCASSLESGRAYEQYFGPGTRLTVT.

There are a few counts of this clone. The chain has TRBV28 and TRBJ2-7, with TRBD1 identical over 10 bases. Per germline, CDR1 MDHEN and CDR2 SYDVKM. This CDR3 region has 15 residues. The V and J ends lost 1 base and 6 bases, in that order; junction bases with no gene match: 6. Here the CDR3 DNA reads TGTGCCAGCAGTTTATCAGGGACAGGGGTGGGCGAGCAGTACTTC. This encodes CASSLSGTGVGEQYF.

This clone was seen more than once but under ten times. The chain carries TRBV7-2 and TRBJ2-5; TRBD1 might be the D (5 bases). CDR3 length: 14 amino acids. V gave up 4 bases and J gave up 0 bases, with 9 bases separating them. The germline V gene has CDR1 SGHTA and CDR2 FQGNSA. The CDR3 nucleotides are TGTGCCAGCAGCTCCCAGGGTCACCAAGAGACCCAGTACTTC. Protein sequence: CASSSQGHQETQYF.

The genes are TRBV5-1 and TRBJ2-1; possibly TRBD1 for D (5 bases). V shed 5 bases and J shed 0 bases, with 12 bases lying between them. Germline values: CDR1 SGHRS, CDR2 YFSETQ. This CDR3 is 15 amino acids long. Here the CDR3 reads CASSLKGDSYNEQFF. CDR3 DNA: TGCGCCAGCAGTTTGAAAGGGGACTCCTACAATGAGCAGTTCTTC.

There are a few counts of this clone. The CDR3 region is CASSRDLAGGTYEQYF. CDR3 sequence (DNA): TGCGCCAGCAGCCGGGATCTAGCGGGGGGGACCTACGAGCAGTACTTC. This sequence joins TRBV4-3 and TRBJ2-7; TRBD2 agrees at 12 bases. V was pared by 4 bases and J by 2 bases, with 6 bases of the junction left unmatched. Germline V CDR1 and CDR2: LGHNA, YSLEER. The CDR3 is 16 residues long.

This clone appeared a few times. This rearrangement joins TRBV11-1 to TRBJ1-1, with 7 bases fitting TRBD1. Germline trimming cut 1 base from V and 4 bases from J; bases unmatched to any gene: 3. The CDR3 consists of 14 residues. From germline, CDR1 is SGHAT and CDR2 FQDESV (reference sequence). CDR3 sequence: CASSLVAGGTEAFF. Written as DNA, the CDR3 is TGTGCCAGCAGCTTAGTGGCAGGGGGCACTGAAGCTTTCTTT.

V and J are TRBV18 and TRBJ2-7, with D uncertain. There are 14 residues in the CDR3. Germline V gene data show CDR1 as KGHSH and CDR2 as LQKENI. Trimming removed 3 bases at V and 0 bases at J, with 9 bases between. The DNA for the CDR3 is TGTGCCAGCTCACCGGGGTCGAGCTCCTACGAGCAGTACTTC. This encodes CASSPGSSSYEQYF.

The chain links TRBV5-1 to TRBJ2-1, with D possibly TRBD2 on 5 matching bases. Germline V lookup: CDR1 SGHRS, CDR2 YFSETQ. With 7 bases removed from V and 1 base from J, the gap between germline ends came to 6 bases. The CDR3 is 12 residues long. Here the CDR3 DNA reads TGCGCCAGCCGGGATTCCTACAATGAGCAGTTCTTC. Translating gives CASRDSYNEQFF.

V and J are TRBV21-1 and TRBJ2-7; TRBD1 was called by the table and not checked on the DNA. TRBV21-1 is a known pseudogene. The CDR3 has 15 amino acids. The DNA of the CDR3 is TGTGCCCATGGGGGGCCGGGACAGCCAACCTACGAGCAGTACTTC. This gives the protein CAHGGPGQPTYEQYF.

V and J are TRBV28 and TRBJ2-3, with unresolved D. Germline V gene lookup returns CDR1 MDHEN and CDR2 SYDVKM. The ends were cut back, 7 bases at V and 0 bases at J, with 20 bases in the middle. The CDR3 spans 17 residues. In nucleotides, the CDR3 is TGTGCCAGCAAGGGTGGAAGCGCCCGAATTAGCACAGATACGCAGTATTTT. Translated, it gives CASKGGSARISTDTQYF.

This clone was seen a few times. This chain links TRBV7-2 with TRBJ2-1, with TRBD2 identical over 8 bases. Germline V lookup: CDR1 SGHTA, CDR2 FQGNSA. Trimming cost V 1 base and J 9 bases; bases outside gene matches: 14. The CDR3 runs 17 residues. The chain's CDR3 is CASSLVAGQRGIGEQFF. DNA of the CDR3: TGTGCCAGCAGCTTAGTTGCCGGGCAGCGGGGGATAGGTGAGCAGTTCTTC.

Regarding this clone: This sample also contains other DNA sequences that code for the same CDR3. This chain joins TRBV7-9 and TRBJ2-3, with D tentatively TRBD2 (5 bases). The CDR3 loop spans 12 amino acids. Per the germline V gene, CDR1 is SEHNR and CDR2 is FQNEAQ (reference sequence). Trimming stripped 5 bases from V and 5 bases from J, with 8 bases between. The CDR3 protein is CASSPRGDTQYF. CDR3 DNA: TGTGCCAGCAGCCCTCGGGGAGATACGCAGTATTTT. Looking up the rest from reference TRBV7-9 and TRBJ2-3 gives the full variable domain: DTGVSQNPRHKITKRGQNVTFRCDPISEHNRLYWYRQTLGQGPEFLTYFQNEAQLEKSRLLSDRFSAERPKGSFSTLEIQRTEQGDSAMYLCASSPRGDTQYFGPGTRLTVL.

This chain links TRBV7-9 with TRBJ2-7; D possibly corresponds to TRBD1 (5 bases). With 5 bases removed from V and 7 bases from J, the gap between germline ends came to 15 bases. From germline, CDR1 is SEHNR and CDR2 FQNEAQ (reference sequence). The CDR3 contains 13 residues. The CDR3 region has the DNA TGTGCCAGCAGCGAGATAGGGGTGGGGGAGCAGTACTTC. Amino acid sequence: CASSEIGVGEQYF.

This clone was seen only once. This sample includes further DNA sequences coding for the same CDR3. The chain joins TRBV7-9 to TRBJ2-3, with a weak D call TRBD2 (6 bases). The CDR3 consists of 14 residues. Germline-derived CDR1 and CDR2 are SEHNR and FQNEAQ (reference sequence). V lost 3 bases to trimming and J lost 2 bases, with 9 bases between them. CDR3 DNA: TGTGCCAGCAGCTTTAGCGGATCCACAGATACGCAGTATTTT. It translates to CASSFSGSTDTQYF.

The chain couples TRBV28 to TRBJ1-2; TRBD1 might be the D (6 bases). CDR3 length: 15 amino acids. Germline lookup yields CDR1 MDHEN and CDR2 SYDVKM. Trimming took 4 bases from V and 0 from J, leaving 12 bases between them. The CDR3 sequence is CASSSGGPANYGYTF. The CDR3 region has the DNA TGTGCCAGCAGTTCGGGGGGGCCCGCTAACTATGGCTACACCTTC.

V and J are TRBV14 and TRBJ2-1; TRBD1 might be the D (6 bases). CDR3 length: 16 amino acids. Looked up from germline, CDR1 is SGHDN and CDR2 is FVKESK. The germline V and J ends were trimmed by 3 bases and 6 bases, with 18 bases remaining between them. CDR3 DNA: TGTGCCAGCAGCCAGAGAAGCGACAGGCTCCTCAATGAGCAGTTCTTC. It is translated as CASSQRSDRLLNEQFF.

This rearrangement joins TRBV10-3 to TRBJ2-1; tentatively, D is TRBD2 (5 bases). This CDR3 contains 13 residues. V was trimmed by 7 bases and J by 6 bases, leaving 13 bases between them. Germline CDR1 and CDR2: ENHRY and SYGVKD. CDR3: CAITGMTGNEQFF. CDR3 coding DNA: TGTGCCATCACGGGGATGACCGGCAATGAGCAGTTCTTC.

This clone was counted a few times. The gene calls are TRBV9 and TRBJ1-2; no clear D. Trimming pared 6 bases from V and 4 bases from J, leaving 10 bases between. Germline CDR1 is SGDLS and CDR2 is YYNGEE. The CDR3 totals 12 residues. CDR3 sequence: CASKRSSYGYTF. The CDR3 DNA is TGTGCCAGCAAGAGAAGTTCCTATGGCTACACCTTC.

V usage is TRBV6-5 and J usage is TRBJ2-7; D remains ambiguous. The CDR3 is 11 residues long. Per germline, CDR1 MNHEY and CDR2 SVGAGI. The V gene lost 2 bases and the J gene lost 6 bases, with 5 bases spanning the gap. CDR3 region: CASSYDGEQYF. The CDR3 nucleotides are TGTGCCAGCAGTTACGATGGCGAGCAGTACTTC.

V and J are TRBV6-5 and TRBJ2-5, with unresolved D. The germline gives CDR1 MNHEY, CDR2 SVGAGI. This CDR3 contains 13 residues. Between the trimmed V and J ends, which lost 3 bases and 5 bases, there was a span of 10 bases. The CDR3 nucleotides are TGTGCCAGCAGTTATCAACTGTCTGAGACCCAGTACTTC. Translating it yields CASSYQLSETQYF.

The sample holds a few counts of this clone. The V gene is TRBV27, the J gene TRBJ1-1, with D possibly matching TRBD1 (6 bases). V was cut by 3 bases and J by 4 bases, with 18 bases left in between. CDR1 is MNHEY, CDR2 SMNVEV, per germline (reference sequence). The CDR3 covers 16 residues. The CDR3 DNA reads TGTGCCAGCAGTTTCTCTAGGGGGTGGATTGGCACTGAAGCTTTCTTT. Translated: CASSFSRGWIGTEAFF.

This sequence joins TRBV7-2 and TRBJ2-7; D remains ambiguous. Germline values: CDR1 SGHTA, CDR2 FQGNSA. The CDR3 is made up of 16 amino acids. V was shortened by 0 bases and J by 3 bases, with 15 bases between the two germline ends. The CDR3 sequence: CASSLAGGIGFYEQYF. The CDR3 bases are TGTGCCAGCAGCTTAGCGGGCGGCATAGGGTTCTACGAGCAGTACTTC.

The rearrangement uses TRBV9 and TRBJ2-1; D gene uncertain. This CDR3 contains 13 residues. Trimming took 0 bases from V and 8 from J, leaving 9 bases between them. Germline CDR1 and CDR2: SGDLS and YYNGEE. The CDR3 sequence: CASSVAFNHEQFF. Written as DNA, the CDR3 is TGTGCCAGCAGCGTAGCTTTTAACCATGAGCAGTTCTTC.